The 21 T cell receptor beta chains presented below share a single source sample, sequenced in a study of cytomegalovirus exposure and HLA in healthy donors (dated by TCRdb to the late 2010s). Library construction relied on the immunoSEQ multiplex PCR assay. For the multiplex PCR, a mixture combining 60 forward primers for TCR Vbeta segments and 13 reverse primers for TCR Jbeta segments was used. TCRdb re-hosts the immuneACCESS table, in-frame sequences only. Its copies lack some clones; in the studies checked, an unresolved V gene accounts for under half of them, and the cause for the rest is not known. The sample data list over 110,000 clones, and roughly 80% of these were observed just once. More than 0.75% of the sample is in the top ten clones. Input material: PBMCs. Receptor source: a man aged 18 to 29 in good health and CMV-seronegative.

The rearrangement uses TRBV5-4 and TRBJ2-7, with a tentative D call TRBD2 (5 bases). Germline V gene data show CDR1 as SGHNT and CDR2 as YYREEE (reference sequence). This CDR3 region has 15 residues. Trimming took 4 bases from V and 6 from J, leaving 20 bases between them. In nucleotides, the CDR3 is TGTGCCAGCAGCCCGGACTCTCCACGCAGCGGCGAGCAGTACTTC. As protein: CASSPDSPRSGEQYF.

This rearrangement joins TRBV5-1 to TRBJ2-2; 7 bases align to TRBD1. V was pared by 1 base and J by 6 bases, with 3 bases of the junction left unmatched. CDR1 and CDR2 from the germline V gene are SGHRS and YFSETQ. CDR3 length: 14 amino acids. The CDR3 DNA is TGCGCCAGCAGCTTGAGACAGGGCCCCGGGGAGCTGTTTTTT. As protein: CASSLRQGPGELFF.

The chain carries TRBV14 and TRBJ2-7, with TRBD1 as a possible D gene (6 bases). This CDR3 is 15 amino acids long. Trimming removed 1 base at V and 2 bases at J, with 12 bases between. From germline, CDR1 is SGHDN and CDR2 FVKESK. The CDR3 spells CASSQAGHVTYEQYF. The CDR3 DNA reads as TGTGCCAGCAGCCAAGCGGGACACGTAACCTACGAGCAGTACTTC.

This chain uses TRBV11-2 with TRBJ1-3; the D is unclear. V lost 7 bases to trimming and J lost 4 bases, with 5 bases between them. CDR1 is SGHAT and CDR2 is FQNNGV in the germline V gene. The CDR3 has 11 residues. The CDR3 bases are TGTGCCAGCACTGGCGGAAACACCATATATTTT. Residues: CASTGGNTIYF. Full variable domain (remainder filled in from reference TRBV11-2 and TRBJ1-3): EAGVAQSPRYKIIEKRQSVAFWCNPISGHATLYWYQQILGQGPKLLIQFQNNGVVDDSQLPKDRFSAERLKGVDSTLKIQPAKLEDSAVYLCASTGGNTIYFGEGSWLTVV.

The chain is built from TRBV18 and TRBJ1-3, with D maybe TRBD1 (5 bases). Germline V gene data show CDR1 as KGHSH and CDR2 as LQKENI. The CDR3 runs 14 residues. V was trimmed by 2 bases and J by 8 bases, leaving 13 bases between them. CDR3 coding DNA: TGTGCCAGCTCACCAGGGGCCAGGAGGGACACCATATATTTT. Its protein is CASSPGARRDTIYF.

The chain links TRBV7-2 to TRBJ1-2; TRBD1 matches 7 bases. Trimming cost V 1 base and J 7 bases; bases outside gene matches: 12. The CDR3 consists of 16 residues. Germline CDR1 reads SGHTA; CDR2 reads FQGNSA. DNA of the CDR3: TGTGCCAGCAGCTTAGAAAGCCTGGCAGGGGGTAGTGGCTACACCTTC. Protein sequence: CASSLESLAGGSGYTF.

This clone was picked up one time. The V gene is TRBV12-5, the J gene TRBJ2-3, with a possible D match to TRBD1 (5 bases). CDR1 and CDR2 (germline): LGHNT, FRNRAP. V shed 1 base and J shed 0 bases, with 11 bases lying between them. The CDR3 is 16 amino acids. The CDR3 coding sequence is TGTGCTAGTGGTTTGGACAGGTACAATAGCACAGATACGCAGTATTTT. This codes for CASGLDRYNSTDTQYF. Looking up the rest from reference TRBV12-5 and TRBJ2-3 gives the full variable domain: DARVTQTPRHKVTEMGQEVTMRCQPILGHNTVFWYRQTMMQGLELLAYFRNRAPLDDSGMPKDRFSAEMPDATLATLKIQPSEPRDSAVYFCASGLDRYNSTDTQYFGPGTRLTVL.

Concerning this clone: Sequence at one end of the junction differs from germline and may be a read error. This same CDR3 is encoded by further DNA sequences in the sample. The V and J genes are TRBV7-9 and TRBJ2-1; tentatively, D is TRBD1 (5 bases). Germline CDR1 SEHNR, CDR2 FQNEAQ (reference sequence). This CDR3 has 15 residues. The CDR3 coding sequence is TGCGCCAGCAGCTTAAGGTCAGGGTCCTACAATGAGCAGTTCTTC. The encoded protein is CASSLRSGSYNEQFF.

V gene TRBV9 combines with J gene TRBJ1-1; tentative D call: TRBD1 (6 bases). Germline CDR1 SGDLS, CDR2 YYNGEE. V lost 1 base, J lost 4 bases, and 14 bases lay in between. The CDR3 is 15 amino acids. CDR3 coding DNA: TGTGCCAGCAGCGTACCCCCACAGGGTGCCACTGAAGCTTTCTTT. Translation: CASSVPPQGATEAFF.

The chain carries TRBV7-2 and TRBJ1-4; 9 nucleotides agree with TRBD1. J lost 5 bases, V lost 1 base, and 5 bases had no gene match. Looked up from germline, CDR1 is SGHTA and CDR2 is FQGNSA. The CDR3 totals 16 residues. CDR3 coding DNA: TGTGCCAGCAGCTTAGATGGGACAGGGAGAAATGAAAAACTGTTTTTT. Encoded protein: CASSLDGTGRNEKLFF.

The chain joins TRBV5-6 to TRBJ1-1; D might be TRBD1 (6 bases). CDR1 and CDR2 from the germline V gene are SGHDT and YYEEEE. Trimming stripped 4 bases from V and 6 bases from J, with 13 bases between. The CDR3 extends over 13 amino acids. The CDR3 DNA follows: TGTGCCAGCAGCCTCCAGGGGAAGGCTGAAGCTTTCTTT. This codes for CASSLQGKAEAFF.

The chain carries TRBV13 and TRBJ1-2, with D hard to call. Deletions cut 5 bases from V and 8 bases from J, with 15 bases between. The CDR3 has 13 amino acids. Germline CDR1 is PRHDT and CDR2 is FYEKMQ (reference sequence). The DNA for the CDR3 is TGTGCCAGCAGCCCCCGGGGAGCGGCGGGCTACACCTTC. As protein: CASSPRGAAGYTF.

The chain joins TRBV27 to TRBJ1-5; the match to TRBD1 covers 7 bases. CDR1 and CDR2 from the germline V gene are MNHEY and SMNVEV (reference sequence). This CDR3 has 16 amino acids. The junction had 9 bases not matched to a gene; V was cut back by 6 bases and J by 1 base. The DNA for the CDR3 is TGTGCCAGCAGCCAAGAGGGGGCGGGGAGCAATCAGCCCCAGCATTTT. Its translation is CASSQEGAGSNQPQHF.

In DNA form, the CDR3 reads TGCGCCAGCAGCCAATCTGAGACAGGGGTAACTGAAGCTTTCTTT. Its protein product is CASSQSETGVTEAFF. The V and J genes are TRBV4-3 and TRBJ1-1; TRBD1 matches 8 bases. Per germline, CDR1 LGHNA and CDR2 YSLEER. V dropped 2 bases and J dropped 5; count of bases not matched to a gene: 7. CDR3 length: 15 amino acids.

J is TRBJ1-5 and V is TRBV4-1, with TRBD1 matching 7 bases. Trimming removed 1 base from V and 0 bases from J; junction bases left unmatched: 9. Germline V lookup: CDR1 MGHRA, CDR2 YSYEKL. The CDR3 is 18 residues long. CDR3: CASSQAGTAGHSNQPQHF. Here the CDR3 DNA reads TGCGCCAGCAGCCAAGCGGGGACAGCCGGCCATAGCAATCAGCCCCAGCATTTT.

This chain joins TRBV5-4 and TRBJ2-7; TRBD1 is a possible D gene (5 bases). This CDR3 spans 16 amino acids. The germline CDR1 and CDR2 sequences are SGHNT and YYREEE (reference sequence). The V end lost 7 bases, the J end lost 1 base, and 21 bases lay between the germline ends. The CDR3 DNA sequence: TGTGCCAGCTCCTTCACGACAGTGACAGTTTCCTACGAGCAGTACTTC. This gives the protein CASSFTTVTVSYEQYF.

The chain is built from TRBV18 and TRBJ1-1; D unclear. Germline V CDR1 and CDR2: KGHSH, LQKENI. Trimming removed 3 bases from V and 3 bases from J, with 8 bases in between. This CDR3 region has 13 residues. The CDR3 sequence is CASSPFGDTEAFF. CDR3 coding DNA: TGTGCCAGCTCACCTTTCGGGGACACTGAAGCTTTCTTT.

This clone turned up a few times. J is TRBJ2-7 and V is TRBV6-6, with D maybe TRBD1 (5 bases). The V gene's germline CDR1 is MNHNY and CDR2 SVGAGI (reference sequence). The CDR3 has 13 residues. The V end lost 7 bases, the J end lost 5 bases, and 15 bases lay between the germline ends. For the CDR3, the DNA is TGTGCCAGCAAAAGGGCAGGGTCGGACGAGCAGTACTTC. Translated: CASKRAGSDEQYF.

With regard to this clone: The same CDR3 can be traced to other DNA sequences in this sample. This CDR3 is CASSLAERGSKGEKLFF. For the CDR3, the DNA is TGTGCCAGCAGCTTGGCCGAAAGGGGCTCGAAAGGGGAAAAACTGTTTTTT. The J gene is TRBJ1-4, the V gene TRBV5-7, with D possibly TRBD1 on 5 matching bases. TRBV5-7 belongs to the ORF category, with a function that is uncertain. This CDR3 contains 17 residues. Trimming pared 0 bases from V and 8 bases from J, leaving 20 bases between.

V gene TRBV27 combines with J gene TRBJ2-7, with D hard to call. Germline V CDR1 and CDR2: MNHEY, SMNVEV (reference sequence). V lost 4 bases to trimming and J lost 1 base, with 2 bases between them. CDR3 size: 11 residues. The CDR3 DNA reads TGTGCCAGCAGTTCGTCCTACGAGCAGTACTTC. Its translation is CASSSSYEQYF.

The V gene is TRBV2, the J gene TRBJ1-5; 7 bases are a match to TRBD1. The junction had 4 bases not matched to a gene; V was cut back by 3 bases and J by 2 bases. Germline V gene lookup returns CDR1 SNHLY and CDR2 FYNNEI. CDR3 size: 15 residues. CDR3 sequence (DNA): TGTGCCAGCAGTGACCTGGGGACAGGCAATCAGCCCCAGCATTTT. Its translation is CASSDLGTGNQPQHF.